This T cell receptor beta chain was identified during a study of tumor-infiltrating lymphocytes in primary liver carcinoma (dated by TCRdb to the late 2010s). A note on the overall study: Of the five patients, three men and two women aged 30 to 69 years, four had hepatocellular carcinoma and one had combined HCC and intrahepatic cholangiocarcinoma. The tumors of the five patients were staged as T1-T3 N0M0, with maximum diameters ranging from roughly 4.2 to 11 cm. Each sample produced roughly 3.65 to 7.13 million productive TCRbeta reads, and read depth showed no significant difference between tissue types. TCRbeta repertoire sequencing, expression microarrays and whole-exome sequencing were combined in the study across five regions of each liver tumor, with adjacent normal tissue and blood also included. A total of 35 specimens from 5 patients went through TCRbeta repertoire sequencing, namely 25 tumor regions, 5 adjacent noncancerous liver tissues and 5 peripheral blood samples. To link TCRbeta repertoire diversity to the local molecular phenotype, the approximately 23 tumor region samples were profiled with Agilent mRNA microarrays. Technical replicate repertoires showed high reproducibility, with mean shared-clone rates around 0.91 and correlation coefficients above 0.95. Here is what the overall study found, with its caveats: With just a few patients in the study, the authors point out that the findings should be validated in a larger study. Compared with blood, tumors had a significantly larger share of the repertoire taken up by the top 250 clones (p = 0.039). Just about 7-25% of top clones turned up in all five regions of a tumor, which suggests spatial heterogeneity among tumor-infiltrating T cells. Because sequencing covered only the TCR beta chain and unpaired alpha chains were not captured, true repertoire diversity is likely underestimated. Bulk unsorted samples precluded comparing CD4+ and CD8+ T cell repertoires. Pairs of tumor regions showed greater repertoire overlap (mean roughly 36%) than tumor-adjacent pairs (roughly 17%) or tumor-blood pairs (about 15%), which is consistent with antigen-driven expansion.

Using a constant-region primer and ProtoScript II reverse transcriptase, TCRbeta-specific cDNA was reverse-transcribed from about 0.45 ug total RNA. Construction of the TCRbeta libraries relied on three nested rounds of multiplex PCR, following a slightly modified ARM-PCR procedure. Each of the first two PCR rounds ran for about 11 cycles using multiplex TRBV1-TRBV30 forward primers together with a Cbeta reverse primer. A final 25-cycle PCR with Deep VentR polymerase added sample barcodes and Illumina adapters. Before sequencing, amplicons of 200-500 bp were purified from gel using a QIAquick gel extraction kit. The TCRbeta amplicons were sequenced with 250-bp paired-end reads on an Illumina HiSeq 2500. As for the original processing: Reads were quality-trimmed with Trimmomatic v0.33, and paired reads were merged with FLASH v1.2.11 to recover full CDR3 sequences. V, D and J germline segments were assigned to the rearranged TCRbeta sequences by MiGEC v1.2.1b. Clonotype statistics and Shannon-Wiener diversity indices were computed with VDJtools v1.0.0. Except for diversity analysis, only the 250 most abundant clonotypes of each sample were used in subsequent analyses to reduce sampling bias. The raw public reads went through TCRdb reprocessing: fastp at Q25, MiXCR clone calling, in-frame beta chains kept. Each CDR3 protein appears once, grouped with its most common genes and DNA. The V and J calls and clone size are TCRdb's, not the authors'. The sample profile shows over 45,000 distinct CDR3 sequences; over 65% of them were found once. Jointly, the top ten make up 25% to 35% of the sample.

Trimmed from V: 5 bases; trimmed from J: 2 bases; junction bases lacking a gene match: 16. The CDR3 sequence holds 18 residues, the cysteine and phenylalanine included. The CDR3 DNA has 54 bases and is translated from base 1. Via the germline V gene (reference sequence), CDR1 is SGHKS and CDR2 YYEKEE. Worth noting for this clonotype: It has no known antigen specificity. No base quality information exists; no much larger clone differs at one position.

Total RNA and DNA were co-extracted from roughly 18-30 mg of bulk tissue with the AllPrep DNA/RNA mini kit, without cell sorting. Between late 2015 and March 2016, roughly five patients in China with histopathologically diagnosed primary liver carcinoma had surgical resection. At the time of sampling, the patients were treatment-naive and had chronic HBV infection. Five spatially separated regions were sampled from each tumor: the superior, inferior, left-lateral and right-lateral poles, plus the tumor centre. Histology showed that every tumor sample contained more than 80% viable tumor cells. Fresh tumor and adjacent tissue pieces were bisected; one half was stored in RNAlater at -80°C, the other sent for histology.

This TCR was sampled from a man aged 35 to 55 with primary liver carcinoma and hepatitis B virus infection. The rearrangement combines TRBV5-5 with TRBJ2-7; 10 middle bases align to TRBD1. Specimen: liver tumor tissue from sampling region 5. The intended sense of this specimen's cell subset or site label: tumor region T5, tumor centre. The bases are TGTGCCAGCAGTCCCAGGACAGGGGGAAGTGTCCCCCCCTACGAGCAGTACTTC. It specifies CASSPRTGGSVPPYEQYF. The variable domain in full, with residues beyond the CDR3 obtained from the reference TRBV5-5 and TRBJ2-7 genes, is DAGVTQSPTHLIKTRGQQVTLRCSPISGHKSVSWYQQVLGQGPQFIFQYYEKEERGRGNFPDRFSARQFPNYSSELNVNALLLGDSALYLCASSPRTGGSVPPYEQYFGPGTRLTVT.